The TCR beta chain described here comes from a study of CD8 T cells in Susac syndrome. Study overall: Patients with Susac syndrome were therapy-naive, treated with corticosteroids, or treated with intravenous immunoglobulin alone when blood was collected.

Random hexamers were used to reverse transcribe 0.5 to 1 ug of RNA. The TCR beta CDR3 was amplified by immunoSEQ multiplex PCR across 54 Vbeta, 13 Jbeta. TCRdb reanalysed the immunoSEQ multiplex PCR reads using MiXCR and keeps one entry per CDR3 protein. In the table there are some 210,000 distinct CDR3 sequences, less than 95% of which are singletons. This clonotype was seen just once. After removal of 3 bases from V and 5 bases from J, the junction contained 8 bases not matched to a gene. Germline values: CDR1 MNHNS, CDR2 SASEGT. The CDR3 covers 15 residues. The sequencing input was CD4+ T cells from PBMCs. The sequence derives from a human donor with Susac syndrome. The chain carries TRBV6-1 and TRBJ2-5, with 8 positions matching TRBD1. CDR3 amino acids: CASSESSGGRETQYF. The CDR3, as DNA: TGTGCCAGCAGTGAGAGTTCAGGGGGCCGGGAGACCCAGTACTTC.